These T cell receptor beta chains were read from a single sample in a study of blood T cell repertoires in COVID-19. Assay used: immunoSEQ multiplex PCR; TCRdb lists only in-frame clones, some missing. The sample lists approximately 210,000 clones, approximately 80% occurring once. The specimen sequenced was PBMCs or T cells enriched from blood (not recorded which). The receptors stem from a man aged 30-40 years with acute COVID-19. The CDR3 runs from the conserved cysteine through the conserved F or W. The D gene is left open where the match is weak. Not every row has a clone size; where given, it reads once, few, many or a size class.

TRBJ1-4 TRBD1 TRBV7-6 15 NA TGTGCCAGCAGCCCCAGGACAGGGGGGAACGAAAAACTGTTTTTT CASSPRTGGNEKLFF
TRBJ1-1 NA TRBV7-9 13 NA TGTGCCAGCAGCCCGCCGAGTGGCACTGAAGCTTTCTTT CASSPPSGTEAFF
TRBJ2-3 TRBD2 TRBV7-6 16 once TGTGCCAGCAGCTTAGACCGGTCGGGGGGGCCAGATACGCAGTATTTT CASSLDRSGGPDTQYF
TRBJ2-7 NA TRBV19 14 NA TGTGCCAGTAGTATAAGCGGCACGACCTACGAGCAGTACTTT CASSISGTTYEQYF
TRBJ2-3 TRBD2 TRBV5-5 13 NA TGTGCCAGCAGCTGGGAGCGGGGAAGCGCGCAGTATTTT CASSWERGSAQYF
TRBJ1-1 NA TRBV7-3 14 NA TGTGCCAGCAGCTTCGGAACTATGAACACTGAAGCTTTCTTT CASSFGTMNTEAFF
TRBJ2-1 TRBD2 TRBV12-3/TRBV12-4 12 NA TGTGCCAGCAGTTTGACAGCGGGGAAGCAGTTCTTC CASSLTAGKQFF
TRBJ2-5 TRBD2 TRBV7-2 19 NA TGTGCCAGCAGCTTAGGGCGGAAGCGGGGGGGCCTTTTTGGGGAGACCCAGTACTTC CASSLGRKRGGLFGETQYF
TRBJ1-3 NA TRBV30 12 few TGTGCCTGGAGTCCTTCTGGAAACACCATATATTTT CAWSPSGNTIYF
TRBJ2-7 TRBD1 TRBV6-5 15 NA TGTGCCAGCAGTTACTCGACAGGGGACCTATACGAGCAGTACTTC CASSYSTGDLYEQYF
TRBJ2-3 NA TRBV5-1 15 NA TGCGCCAGCAGCTTGGATCGGGTGAGCACAGATACGCAGTATTTT CASSLDRVSTDTQYF
TRBJ2-7 TRBD1 TRBV2 15 few TGTGCCAGCAGGGAAACAGGGGCGGCTAGTTACGAGCAGTACTTC CASRETGAASYEQYF
TRBJ1-1 NA TRBV11-2 14 NA TGTGCCAGCAGCACCGGACAGACCGACACTGAAGCTTTCTTT CASSTGQTDTEAFF
TRBJ1-5 NA TRBV28 12 NA TGTGCCAGCAGTAAGGGGATCCAGCCCCAGCATTTT CASSKGIQPQHF
TRBJ2-7 TRBD1 TRBV4-1 14 NA TGCGCCAGCAGCGCCCGGGACAGGGGTTACGAGCAGTACTTC CASSARDRGYEQYF
TRBJ1-5 NA TRBV5-1 13 NA TGCGCCAGCAGCTTGGCGTCCGGTCAGCCCCAGCATTTT CASSLASGQPQHF
TRBJ2-1 TRBD2 TRBV9 15 NA TGTGCCAGCAGCTCTCAGCGGGGGGGCCACGATGAGCAGTTCTTC CASSSQRGGHDEQFF
TRBJ1-2 NA TRBV25-1 12 NA TGTGCCAGCAGTGGGTCAGGGAATGGCTACACCTTC CASSGSGNGYTF
TRBJ2-4 NA TRBV5-6 14 NA TGTGCCAGCAGCTTGAGGGGGAATGAAAACATTCAGTACTTC CASSLRGNENIQYF
TRBJ1-6 NA TRBV23-1 14 NA TGCGCCAGCAGTCAATTCCCAGGCCACTCACCCCTCCACTTT CASSQFPGHSPLHF
TRBJ2-3 NA TRBV12-3/TRBV12-4 11 NA TGTGCCAGCAGTTTATTGTCAGTCCAGTATTTT CASSLLSVQYF
TRBJ1-2 NA TRBV7-9 12 NA TGTGCCAGCAGCCGGGAGCATTGGGGCTACACCTTC CASSREHWGYTF